One and the same sample provided the 25 T cell receptor beta chains below, sequenced in a study of T cells in Graves' hyperthyroidism and ophthalmopathy. Amplification yielded TCR beta CDR3 regions, with RNA transcripts as the source. A first-round RT-PCR of the TCR CDR3 used the HTBI primer set. TCRdb used MiXCR to reprocess the multiplex PCR reads, holding one entry per CDR3 protein. The data show about 520,000 distinct CDR3 sequences, with 20% seen just once and approximately 25% held by the top ten. Source material: blood. The receptors come from a man aged 18 to 30 with Graves' hyperthyroidism.

This clonotype was seen at least ten times. The chain has TRBV12-3 or TRBV12-4 and TRBJ1-5; 7 positions agree with TRBD1. V was pared by 4 bases and J by 7 bases, with 7 bases of the junction left unmatched. The CDR3 is 14 amino acids. The CDR3 coding sequence is TGTGCCAGCAGTTCCACCAGGGGGTTCCAGCCCCAGCATTTT. Protein: CASSSTRGFQPQHF.

This clonotype was observed at least ten times. The rearrangement links TRBV11-2 to TRBJ1-2; tentatively, D is TRBD1 (6 bases). The CDR3 runs to 17 residues. Trimming removed 4 bases at V and 2 bases at J, with 20 bases between. Germline V gene data show CDR1 as SGHAT and CDR2 as FQNNGV. CDR3 amino acids: CASSSYGTSVQNYGYTF. The CDR3 DNA reads as TGTGCCAGCAGCTCTTACGGGACATCCGTCCAGAACTATGGCTACACCTTC. Looking up the rest from reference TRBV11-2 and TRBJ1-2 gives the full variable domain: EAGVAQSPRYKIIEKRQSVAFWCNPISGHATLYWYQQILGQGPKLLIQFQNNGVVDDSQLPKDRFSAERLKGVDSTLKIQPAKLEDSAVYLCASSSYGTSVQNYGYTFGSGTRLTVV.

This clonotype was detected only a few times. The chain carries TRBV6-1 and TRBJ2-3; 10 nucleotides align to TRBD2. Losses at the gene ends were 5 bases for V and 5 bases for J; bases not matched to a gene: 1. Germline assignment: CDR1 MNHNS and CDR2 SASEGT. The CDR3 is made up of 13 amino acids. The CDR3 sequence: CASSLAGVDTQYF. For the CDR3, the DNA is TGTGCCAGCAGTCTAGCGGGGGTAGATACGCAGTATTTT.

At least ten counts were recorded for this clonotype. V is TRBV28 and J is TRBJ2-5, with 8 bases identical to TRBD1. The CDR3 has 14 residues. Per germline, CDR1 MDHEN and CDR2 SYDVKM. Trimming removed 5 bases from V and 5 bases from J; junction bases left unmatched: 7. The CDR3 DNA reads TGTGCCAGCAGTACCACAGGGGGGCGGGAGACCCAGTACTTC. Translated: CASSTTGGRETQYF. Filled out from reference TRBV28 and TRBJ2-5, the complete variable domain reads DVKVTQSSRYLVKRTGEKVFLECVQDMDHENMFWYRQDPGLGLRLIYFSYDVKMKEKGDIPEGYSVSREKKERFSLILESASTNQTSMYLCASSTTGGRETQYFGPGTRLLVL.

The sample holds many counts of this clonotype. The chain is built from TRBV14 and TRBJ2-7, with D possibly matching TRBD2 (7 bases). The CDR3 covers 14 residues. V lost 4 bases, J lost 6 bases, and 16 bases lay in between. The germline V gene has CDR1 SGHDN and CDR2 FVKESK. For the CDR3, the DNA is TGTGCCAGCAGCCCGACGACGGGGGGCCTCGAGCAGTACTTC. Its protein product is CASSPTTGGLEQYF.

This sequence joins TRBV6-1 and TRBJ1-2; maybe TRBD1 (6 bases). The germline V gene has CDR1 MNHNS and CDR2 SASEGT. Trimming shortened V by 3 bases and J by 2 bases, and 13 bases separated the two germline ends. There are 15 residues in the CDR3. The CDR3 region is CASSDGGSRNYGYTF. In DNA form, the CDR3 reads TGTGCCAGCAGTGACGGGGGCAGCCGGAACTATGGCTACACCTTC.

There are many counts of this clonotype. V is TRBV3-1 and J is TRBJ2-3; a possible D gene is TRBD2 (7 bases). The length of the CDR3 is 17 residues. Germline V gene data show CDR1 as LGHDT and CDR2 as YNNKEL (reference sequence). V gave up 0 bases and J gave up 2 bases, with 15 bases separating them. For the CDR3, the DNA is TGTGCCAGCAGCCAAGATCAGGGGACTACCTCCACAGATACGCAGTATTTT. The encoded protein is CASSQDQGTTSTDTQYF.

There are many counts of this clonotype. The chain is built from TRBV19 and TRBJ1-1; tentative D call: TRBD1 (6 bases). Trimming cost V 5 bases and J 3 bases, with 16 bases left between them. CDR3 size: 15 residues. CDR1 is LNHDA and CDR2 is SQIVND in the germline V gene (reference sequence). For the CDR3, the DNA is TGTGCCAGTAGTCCCGACAGGCGATGGGACACTGAAGCTTTCTTT. Translated, it gives CASSPDRRWDTEAFF. Full variable domain (missing parts from reference TRBV19 and TRBJ1-1): DGGITQSPKYLFRKEGQNVTLSCEQNLNHDAMYWYRQDPGQGLRLIYYSQIVNDFQKGDIAEGYSVSREKKESFPLTVTSAQKNPTAFYLCASSPDRRWDTEAFFGQGTRLTVV.

This clonotype was observed a few times. At one boundary the junction diverges from the germline segment, which might be a read error. The V call is TRBV28, the J call TRBJ2-7, with 11 bases lining up with TRBD2. The V gene's germline CDR1 is MDHEN and CDR2 SYDVKM. CDR3 length: 16 residues. Written as DNA, the CDR3 is TGCGCCAGCAGCCAAGGGTTTAGCGGGGGGGCCTACGAGCAGTACTTC. This encodes CASSQGFSGGAYEQYF.

This chain connects TRBV3-1 to TRBJ2-2; 10 bases are a match to TRBD2. The CDR3 loop spans 17 amino acids. Germline lookup yields CDR1 LGHDT and CDR2 YNNKEL (reference sequence). The junction had 6 bases not matched to a gene; V was cut back by 4 bases and J by 1 base. Here the CDR3 DNA reads TGTGCCAGCAGCCTATACGGGACTAGCGTGAACACCGGGGAGCTGTTTTTT. Translation gives CASSLYGTSVNTGELFF.

The table lists this clonotype with many counts. This chain connects TRBV2 to TRBJ2-6, with D perhaps matching TRBD1 or TRBD2 (5 bases each). V was cut by 7 bases and J by 0 bases, with 19 bases left in between. The CDR3 loop spans 18 amino acids. Germline lookup yields CDR1 SNHLY and CDR2 FYNNEI. The CDR3 region is CASTVRGTPNSGANVLTF. The CDR3 region has the DNA TGTGCCAGCACTGTACGTGGGACCCCCAACTCTGGGGCCAACGTCCTGACTTTC.

Ten or more counts support this clonotype. The gene calls are TRBV6-2 or TRBV6-3 and TRBJ2-7, with D uncertain. V lost 1 base and J 3 bases, leaving 7 bases between the germline ends. CDR3 length equals 13 residues. CDR1 MNHEY and CDR2 SVGEGT come from the germline V gene. The DNA of the CDR3 is TGTGCCAGCAGTTACTTCCTGGGCTACGAGCAGTACTTC. This codes for CASSYFLGYEQYF.

At least ten counts were recorded for this clonotype. The chain is built from TRBV28 and TRBJ2-7; D gene uncertain. V was clipped by 5 bases and J by 7 bases, with 9 bases between them. In germline, CDR1 is MDHEN, CDR2 SYDVKM. CDR3 size: 11 residues. The CDR3 loop is CASSTFWEQYF. The DNA for the CDR3 is TGTGCCAGCAGTACTTTCTGGGAGCAGTACTTC.

The CDR3 DNA reads TGTGCCAGCAGTTATTTGGGGGGCGACACTGAAGCTTTCTTT. This codes for CASSYLGGDTEAFF. The chain combines TRBV6-5 with TRBJ1-1, with D perhaps matching TRBD1 (6 bases). This CDR3 region has 14 residues. The V end was cut by 3 bases, the J end by 3 bases, with 11 bases between. CDR1 and CDR2 from the germline V gene are MNHEY and SVGAGI.

The sample holds many counts of this clonotype. V usage is TRBV9 and J usage is TRBJ2-2; D is ambiguous. CDR1 and CDR2 (germline): SGDLS, YYNGEE. The CDR3 is made up of 14 amino acids. V lost 2 bases to trimming and J lost 6 bases, with 11 bases between them. The CDR3 region has the DNA TGTGCCAGCAGCGTCAGGAGTGAACCCGGGGAGCTGTTTTTT. Protein sequence: CASSVRSEPGELFF.

Ten or more counts support this clonotype. The J gene is TRBJ1-2, the V gene TRBV5-1, with a weak D call TRBD1 (5 bases). The CDR3 is 14 residues long. Trimming left V 0 bases short and J 5 bases short, with 11 bases between. The germline V gene encodes CDR1 SGHRS and CDR2 YFSETQ. The CDR3 loop is CASSLEGTEYGYTF. DNA of the CDR3: TGCGCCAGCAGCTTGGAAGGGACGGAATATGGCTACACCTTC.

This clonotype was counted many times. DNA of the CDR3: TGCGCCAGCACCTCGGGGGGGGGCATCCAAGAGACCCAGTACTTC. Amino acids: CASTSGGGIQETQYF. The chain links TRBV4-1 to TRBJ2-5; 8 nucleotides align to TRBD2. After removal of 7 bases from V and 1 base from J, the junction contained 8 bases not matched to a gene. This CDR3 comprises 15 residues. Germline V gives CDR1 MGHRA, CDR2 YSYEKL.

This clonotype was seen ten or more times. The chain couples TRBV10-3 to TRBJ1-1; 9 bases match TRBD1. V shed 3 bases, J shed 2 bases, and the junction held 7 bases outside the gene matches. The CDR3 consists of 16 residues. Germline-derived CDR1 and CDR2 are ENHRY and SYGVKD. The CDR3 region has the DNA TGTGCCATCAGTGACAGGACAGGGGACGTCAACACTGAAGCTTTCTTT. Translation: CAISDRTGDVNTEAFF.

This chain joins TRBV6-2 or TRBV6-3 and TRBJ1-2; D not certain. The V end lost 0 bases, the J end lost 4 bases, and 15 bases lay between the germline ends. CDR3 length: 16 amino acids. Germline V lookup: CDR1 MNHEY, CDR2 SVGEGT. For the CDR3, the DNA is TGTGCCAGCAGTTACTCGATTCAGGACGATACCTATGGCTACACCTTC. The encoded protein is CASSYSIQDDTYGYTF.

This clonotype was recorded a few times. The chain has TRBV20-1 and TRBJ1-6; no clear D. Deletions cut 0 bases from V and 7 bases from J, with 19 bases between. The CDR3 contains 17 residues. Germline CDR1 and CDR2: DFQATT and SNEGSKA (reference sequence). Here the CDR3 reads CSARDSNVRRINSPLHF. In nucleotides, the CDR3 is TGCAGTGCTAGAGATTCGAACGTACGGAGGATAAATTCACCCCTCCACTTT.

The V gene is TRBV7-2, the J gene TRBJ2-5, with 10 positions matching TRBD1. Germline loops: CDR1 SGHTA, CDR2 FQGNSA. V lost 3 bases to trimming and J lost 5 bases; unmatched junction nucleotides: 3. This CDR3 has 14 residues. The CDR3 is CASSFGTGVETQYF. The CDR3 DNA sequence: TGTGCCAGCAGCTTCGGGACAGGGGTGGAGACCCAGTACTTC.

The chain is built from TRBV7-9 and TRBJ2-5; no reliable D call. The length of the CDR3 is 15 residues. The V gene lost 1 base and the J gene lost 2 bases, with 11 bases spanning the gap. Germline values: CDR1 SEHNR, CDR2 FQNEAQ (reference sequence). The CDR3 protein is CASSLGRFTQETQYF. For the CDR3, the DNA is TGTGCCAGCAGCTTAGGCAGATTCACTCAAGAGACCCAGTACTTC. Full variable domain (outside the CDR3, taken from reference TRBV7-9 and TRBJ2-5): DTGVSQNPRHKITKRGQNVTFRCDPISEHNRLYWYRQTLGQGPEFLTYFQNEAQLEKSRLLSDRFSAERPKGSFSTLEIQRTEQGDSAMYLCASSLGRFTQETQYFGPGTRLLVL.

The chain employs TRBV27 and TRBJ2-1; D is perhaps TRBD1 (5 bases). There are 15 residues in the CDR3. The V end was cut by 6 bases, the J end by 3 bases, with 15 bases between. Germline loops: CDR1 MNHEY, CDR2 SMNVEV (reference sequence). The CDR3 here is CASSFTQGNYNEQFF. CDR3 in DNA: TGTGCCAGCAGCTTCACTCAGGGAAACTACAATGAGCAGTTCTTC.

This clonotype was recorded at least ten times. Germline is not matched at one junction end, which may reflect a read error. The chain recombines TRBV28 with TRBJ1-2; D unclear. The CDR3 sequence is 13 residues long. Germline CDR1 and CDR2: MDHEN and SYDVKM. The CDR3 sequence is CARSGEGRDGYTF. CDR3 coding DNA: TGTGCCCGCAGTGGGGAGGGAAGGGATGGCTACACCTTC.

The genes are TRBV7-3 and TRBJ2-5; the match to TRBD2 covers 10 bases. V lost 5 bases, J lost 0 bases, and 15 bases stayed unmatched. Germline loops: CDR1 SGHTA, CDR2 FQGTGA. The length of the CDR3 is 19 residues. CDR3 sequence: CASSTIRWLAGVYQETQYF. In DNA, the CDR3 is TGTGCCAGCAGCACCATACGGTGGCTAGCGGGGGTGTACCAAGAGACCCAGTACTTC. Combining the CDR3 with reference TRBV7-3 and TRBJ2-5 gives the whole variable domain GAGVSQTPSNKVTEKGKYVELRCDPISGHTALYWYRQSLGQGPEFLIYFQGTGAADDSGLPNDRFFAVRPEGSVSTLKIQRTERGDSAVYLCASSTIRWLAGVYQETQYFGPGTRLLVL.